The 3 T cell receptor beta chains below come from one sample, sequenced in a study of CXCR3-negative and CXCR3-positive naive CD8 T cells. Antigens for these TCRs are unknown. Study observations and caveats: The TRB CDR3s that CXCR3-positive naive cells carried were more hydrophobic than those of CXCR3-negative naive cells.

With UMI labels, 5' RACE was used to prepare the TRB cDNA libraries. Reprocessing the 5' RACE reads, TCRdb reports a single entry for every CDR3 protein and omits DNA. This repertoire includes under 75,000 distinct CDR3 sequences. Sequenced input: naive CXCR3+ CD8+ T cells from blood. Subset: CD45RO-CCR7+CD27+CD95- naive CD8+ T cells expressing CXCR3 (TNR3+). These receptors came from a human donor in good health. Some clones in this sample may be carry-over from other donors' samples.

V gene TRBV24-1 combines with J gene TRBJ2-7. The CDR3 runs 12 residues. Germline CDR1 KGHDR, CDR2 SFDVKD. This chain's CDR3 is CATSDLTNEQYF.

This CDR3 reads CSVDAGHSSYEQYF. This chain links TRBV29-1 with TRBJ2-7; TCRdb reports TRBD1, a call that lacks DNA to check it against. This CDR3 has 14 amino acids. Germline V gene sequence: CDR1 SQVTM, CDR2 ANQGSEA.

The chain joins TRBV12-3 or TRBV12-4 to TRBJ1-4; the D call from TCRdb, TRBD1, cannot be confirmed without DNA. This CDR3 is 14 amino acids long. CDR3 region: CASTRQAINEKLFF.